This T cell receptor (beta chain) was captured by sequencing in a study of memory CD4+ T cells and cytomegalovirus serostatus. Turning to the study itself: Donors were healthy Belgian adults, about ten CMV seropositive and approximately 23 seronegative.

Notes on this clone: What it binds is not known.

The sort gate was single viable CD3+CD4+CD8-CD45RO+ cells for memory CD4+ T cells. Sequenced by immunoSEQ multiplex PCR; TCRdb stores in-frame clones only, minus some. The repertoire has about 25,000 clones, over 70% of them found once; the top ten carry 0.68%. Study-level points and caveats: Suggested: most of the CMV-linked TCR signature lies in CD4+ memory cells. A US-trained random forest predicted CMV serostatus with median AUC around 0.9. Each of some 67 CMV-associated TCRbeta sequences occurred in one to five individuals.

The CDR3 covers 15 residues. Germline CDR1 reads SGHAT; CDR2 reads FQNNGV. The junction had 5 bases not matched to a gene; V was cut back by 5 bases and J by 3 bases. The sequence was obtained from an adult in good health and CMV-seronegative. The V gene is TRBV11-2, the J gene TRBJ1-4; TRBD1 agrees at 8 bases. The specimen sequenced was memory CD4+ T cells from blood. CDR3 sequence (DNA): TGTGCCAGCAGCCGCCAACAGGGGGCTAATGAAAAACTGTTTTTT. Amino acid sequence: CASSRQQGANEKLFF.